The entry below describes one T cell receptor beta chain. A far larger clone is one base from this, pointing to a likely read error. TRAV- and TRBV-specific primers primed first-strand cDNA, covering alpha and beta chains. Amplification, which lasted 15 to 20 PCR cycles, used a constant-region primer and V-primer adapter to amplify TCRs. TCRdb re-called the reads through MiXCR, storing one row per CDR3 protein. Of around 90,000 distinct CDR3 sequences listed, about 20% were seen once; the top ten hold 5.5% to 6%. These data belong to a study of low-dose radiotherapy and immunotherapy resistance in tumors. Time point reported: before trial treatment. Sample: PBMCs, taken before treatment. The TCR sequence derives from a male donor with prostate cancer.

The CDR3 coding sequence is TGTGCCAGCAGCTTGGTTAGCGGGGGGCTAACAGATTCGCAGTATTTT. It encodes CASSLVSGGLTDSQYF. V usage is TRBV5-8 and J usage is TRBJ2-3; 10 bases are shared with TRBD2. CDR1 and CDR2 from the germline V gene are SGHTS and YDEGEE. The CDR3 has 16 amino acids.